Below, 14 T cell receptor beta chains from the same sample are listed, as sequenced in a study of cytomegalovirus exposure and HLA in healthy donors. PCR amplification relied on 60 Vbeta primers (plus 13 Jbeta primers). Sequencing was performed with immunoSEQ multiplex PCR; in TCRdb, only in-frame clones are kept and a portion is missing. The sample consists of about 160,000 clones, around four fifths of them appearing once. The source material was PBMCs. All receptors derive from a man aged 45-65 years in good health and CMV-seropositive.

J is TRBJ1-5 and V is TRBV5-1, with 7 bases aligning to TRBD1. There are 16 residues in the CDR3. Germline CDR1 reads SGHRS; CDR2 reads YFSETQ. Trimming at V came to 0 bases and at J to 7 bases, leaving 10 bases not matched to a gene. The chain's CDR3 is CASSLEGAGAGQPQHF. The DNA of the CDR3 is TGCGCCAGCAGCTTGGAGGGGGCAGGGGCTGGACAGCCCCAGCATTTT. Looking up the rest from reference TRBV5-1 and TRBJ1-5 gives the full variable domain: KAGVTQTPRYLIKTRGQQVTLSCSPISGHRSVSWYQQTPGQGLQFLFEYFSETQRNKGNFPGRFSGRQFSNSRSEMNVSTLELGDSALYLCASSLEGAGAGQPQHFGDGTRLSIL.

This chain links TRBV5-4 with TRBJ2-1, with 11 nucleotides matching TRBD2. The V gene's germline CDR1 is SGHNT and CDR2 YYREEE (reference sequence). The V gene end was trimmed by 1 base and the J gene end by 5 bases; junction bases not matched to a gene: 5. The CDR3 is 16 residues long. CDR3 region: CASSLTGSGRDNEQFF. DNA for the CDR3: TGTGCCAGCAGCTTGACGGGTAGCGGGAGGGACAATGAGCAGTTCTTC.

This clone has more than one count but fewer than ten. V and J are TRBV7-7 and TRBJ2-7, with 8 bases aligning to TRBD1. The CDR3 runs to 9 residues. Looked up from germline, CDR1 is SSHAT and CDR2 is FNYEAQ (reference sequence). The CDR3 protein is CASSPGTGV. As DNA, the CDR3 is TGTGCTAGCAGCCCCGGGACAGGAGTC.

This clone came up a few times. J is TRBJ1-6 and V is TRBV6-5; TRBD1 aligns across 8 bases. The CDR3 is made up of 13 amino acids. Germline CDR1 is MNHEY and CDR2 is SVGAGI. V shed 8 bases and J 9 bases; nucleotides not matched to a gene: 6. CDR3 sequence: CASQGADGSPLHF. The CDR3 DNA is TGTGCCAGCCAGGGGGCAGATGGTTCACCCCTCCACTTT.

V and J are TRBV6-1 and TRBJ2-6; TRBD2 is a possible D gene (5 bases). This CDR3 comprises 14 residues. Germline assignment: CDR1 MNHNS and CDR2 SASEGT. V shed 9 bases and J shed 0 bases, with 9 bases lying between them. The CDR3, as DNA: TGTGCCAGTACGGGGTTCTCTGGGGCCAACGTCCTGACTTTC. This translates into CASTGFSGANVLTF.

The chain combines TRBV5-6 with TRBJ1-1; unclear D gene. V was clipped by 0 bases and J by 8 bases, with 5 bases between them. This CDR3 has 11 residues. Looked up from germline, CDR1 is SGHDT and CDR2 is YYEEEE. The CDR3 bases are TGTGCCAGCAGCTTGGCTCTCGAAGCTTTCTTT. Translated, it gives CASSLALEAFF.

The rearrangement joins TRBV30 to TRBJ1-6; 7 bases fit TRBD1. V was clipped by 2 bases and J by 7 bases; unmatched bases: 5. The CDR3 has 14 residues. The germline V gene has CDR1 GTSNPN and CDR2 SVGIG (reference sequence). CDR3: CAWSRGQLNSPLHF. The CDR3 DNA sequence: TGTGCCTGGAGTCGGGGACAGCTAAATTCACCCCTCCACTTT.

This clone was observed a single time. The chain uses TRBV27 and TRBJ2-1; 7 bases match TRBD2. CDR1 is MNHEY and CDR2 is SMNVEV in the germline V gene (reference sequence). Trimming removed 7 bases from V and 1 base from J; junction bases left unmatched: 7. CDR3 size: 15 residues. CDR3 sequence (DNA): TGTGCCAGCAATCCCGCTAGCGGATCCTACAATGAGCAGTTCTTC. This translates into CASNPASGSYNEQFF.

V and J are TRBV5-5 and TRBJ2-1; 14 nucleotides agree with TRBD2. From germline, CDR1 is SGHKS and CDR2 YYEKEE (reference sequence). CDR3 length equals 15 residues. V shed 4 bases, J shed 7 bases, and the junction held 4 bases outside the gene matches. CDR3 bases: TGTGCCAGCAGCGCGGGACTAGCGGGAGTAAATGAGCAGTTCTTC. Its translation is CASSAGLAGVNEQFF.

The chain has TRBV5-1 and TRBJ2-3, with D possibly matching TRBD2 (5 bases). Trimming took 4 bases from V and 3 from J, leaving 12 bases between them. CDR1 is SGHRS and CDR2 is YFSETQ in the germline V gene. The CDR3 has 14 amino acids. For the CDR3, the DNA is TGCGCCAGCAGCCCGGGAAGGGAGACAGATACGCAGTATTTT. Its protein is CASSPGRETDTQYF.

The J gene is TRBJ1-1, the V gene TRBV23-1; 7 bases match TRBD1. TRBV23-1 is treated as an ORF (open reading frame) with a function not yet certain. CDR3 length: 15 amino acids. V lost 2 bases and J lost 4; bases outside the gene matches: 7. CDR3 nucleotides: TGCGCCAGCAGTCAAGCCGGGACAGATCTCACTGAAGCTTTCTTT. Translating gives CASSQAGTDLTEAFF.

The chain carries TRBV7-2 and TRBJ2-1; D is perhaps TRBD1 (7 bases). The CDR3 is 16 amino acids. In germline, CDR1 is SGHTA, CDR2 FQGNSA. V lost 1 base to trimming and J lost 4 bases, with 14 bases between them. The CDR3 DNA sequence: TGTGCCAGCAGCTTAGTAGGAGGGGGCGGGTACAATGAGCAGTTCTTC. Protein: CASSLVGGGGYNEQFF.

The rearrangement links TRBV2 to TRBJ2-5; 7 bases are a match to TRBD2. Trimming at V came to 3 bases and at J to 5 bases, leaving 3 bases not matched to a gene. Per germline, CDR1 SNHLY and CDR2 FYNNEI. This CDR3 has 13 amino acids. The chain's CDR3 is CASSDSGGETQYF. For the CDR3, the DNA is TGTGCCAGCAGTGATTCCGGGGGGGAGACCCAGTACTTC. Full variable domain (rest looked up from reference TRBV2 and TRBJ2-5): EPEVTQTPSHQVTQMGQEVILRCVPISNHLYFYWYRQILGQKVEFLVSFYNNEISEKSEIFDDQFSVERPDGSNFTLKIRSTKLEDSAMYFCASSDSGGETQYFGPGTRLLVL.

This chain connects TRBV28 to TRBJ2-5; D is undetermined. CDR1 and CDR2 from the germline V gene are MDHEN and SYDVKM. CDR3 length: 13 amino acids. Trimming cost V 3 bases and J 4 bases, with 9 bases left between them. CDR3 loop: CASSLMALETQYF. DNA of the CDR3: TGTGCCAGCAGTTTGATGGCCTTAGAGACCCAGTACTTC.